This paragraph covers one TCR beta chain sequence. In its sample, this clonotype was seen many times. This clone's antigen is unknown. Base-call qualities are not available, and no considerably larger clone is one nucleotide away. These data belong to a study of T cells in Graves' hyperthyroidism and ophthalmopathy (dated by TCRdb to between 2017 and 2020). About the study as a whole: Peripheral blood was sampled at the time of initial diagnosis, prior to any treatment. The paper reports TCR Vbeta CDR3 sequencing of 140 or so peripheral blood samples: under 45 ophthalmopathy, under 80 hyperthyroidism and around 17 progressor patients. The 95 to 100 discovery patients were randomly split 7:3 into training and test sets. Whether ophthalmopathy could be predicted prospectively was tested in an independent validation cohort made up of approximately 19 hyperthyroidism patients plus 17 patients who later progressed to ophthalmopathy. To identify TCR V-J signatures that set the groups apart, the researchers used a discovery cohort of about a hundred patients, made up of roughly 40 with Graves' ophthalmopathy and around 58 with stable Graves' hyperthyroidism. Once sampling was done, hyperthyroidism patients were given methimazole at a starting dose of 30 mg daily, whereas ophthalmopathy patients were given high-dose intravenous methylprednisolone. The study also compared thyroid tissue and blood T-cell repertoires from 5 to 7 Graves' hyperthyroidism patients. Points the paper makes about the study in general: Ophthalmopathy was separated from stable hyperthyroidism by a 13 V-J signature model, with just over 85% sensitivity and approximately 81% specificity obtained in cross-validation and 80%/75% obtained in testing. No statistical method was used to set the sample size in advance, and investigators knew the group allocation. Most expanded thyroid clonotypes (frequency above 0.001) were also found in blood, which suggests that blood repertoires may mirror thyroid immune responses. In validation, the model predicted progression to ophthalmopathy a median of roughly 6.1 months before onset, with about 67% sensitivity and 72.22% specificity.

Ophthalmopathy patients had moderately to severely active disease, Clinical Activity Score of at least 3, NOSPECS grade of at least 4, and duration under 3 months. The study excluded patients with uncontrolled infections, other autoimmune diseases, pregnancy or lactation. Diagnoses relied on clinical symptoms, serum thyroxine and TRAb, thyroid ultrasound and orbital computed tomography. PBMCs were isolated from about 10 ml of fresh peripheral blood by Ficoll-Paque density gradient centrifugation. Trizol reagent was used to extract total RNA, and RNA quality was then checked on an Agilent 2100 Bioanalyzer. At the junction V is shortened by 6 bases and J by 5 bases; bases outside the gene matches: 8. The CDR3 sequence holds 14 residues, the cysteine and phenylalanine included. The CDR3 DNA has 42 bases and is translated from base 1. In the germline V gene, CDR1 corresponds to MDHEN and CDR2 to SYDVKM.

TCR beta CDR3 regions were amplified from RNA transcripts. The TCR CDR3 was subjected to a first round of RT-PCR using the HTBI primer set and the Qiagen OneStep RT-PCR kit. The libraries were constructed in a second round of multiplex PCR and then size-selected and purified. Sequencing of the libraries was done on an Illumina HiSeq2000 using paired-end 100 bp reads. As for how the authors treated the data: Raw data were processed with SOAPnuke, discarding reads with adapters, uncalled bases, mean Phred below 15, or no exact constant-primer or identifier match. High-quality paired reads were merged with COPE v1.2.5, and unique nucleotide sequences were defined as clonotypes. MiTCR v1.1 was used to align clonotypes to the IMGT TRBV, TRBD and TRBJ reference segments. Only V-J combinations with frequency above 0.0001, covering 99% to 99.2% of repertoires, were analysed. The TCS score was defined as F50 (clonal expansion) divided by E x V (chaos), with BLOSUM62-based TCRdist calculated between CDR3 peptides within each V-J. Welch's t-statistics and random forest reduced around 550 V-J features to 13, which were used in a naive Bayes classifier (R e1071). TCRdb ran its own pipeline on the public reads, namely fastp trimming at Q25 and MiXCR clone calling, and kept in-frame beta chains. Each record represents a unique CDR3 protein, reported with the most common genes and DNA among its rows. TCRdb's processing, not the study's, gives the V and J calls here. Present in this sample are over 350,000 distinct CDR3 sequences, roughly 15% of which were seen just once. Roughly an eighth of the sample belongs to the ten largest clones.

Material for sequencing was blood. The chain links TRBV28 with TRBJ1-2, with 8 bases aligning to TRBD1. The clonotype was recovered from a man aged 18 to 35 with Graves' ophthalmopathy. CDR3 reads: CASSPTGGEYGYTF. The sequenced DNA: TGTGCCAGCAGCCCCACAGGGGGGGAATATGGCTACACCTTC.